This TCR beta chain is from a study of identical twins. Via MiXCR, TCRdb re-called the 5' RACE reads, giving one row per CDR3 protein. The profile shows about 570,000 distinct CDR3 sequences, more than 9% of them singletons. Trimming left V 1 base short and J 1 base short, with 5 bases between. CDR3 length: 12 residues. The V gene's germline CDR1 is GTSNPN and CDR2 SVGIG (reference sequence). A few counts support this clonotype. This same sample was also taken into another study, of yellow fever vaccine responses in identical twins.

The sample comprised PBMCs. The V and J genes are TRBV30 and TRBJ2-7; no firm D call. This receptor was identified in a woman aged 18-29 years in good health. The CDR3 DNA is TGTGCCTGGAGTGGGGTTTCCTACGAGCAGTACTTC. This sequence encodes CAWSGVSYEQYF.